This T cell receptor beta chain was obtained from a study of CD8 T cells in ankylosing spondylitis. General observations from the study: What appeared characteristic of ankylosing spondylitis blood was a TCR beta motif of 7 or 8 highly homologous variants. Relatively scarce in peripheral blood, disease-linked clones were CD8+.

Preparation of TCR beta libraries was done by quantitative 5'-RACE with molecular barcodes. A single record per CDR3 protein comes from TCRdb applying MiXCR to the 5' RACE reads. The table shows fewer than 550,000 distinct CDR3 sequences, with approximately 5% occurring only once. About this clonotype: Antigen specificity is unknown.

CDR1 is MNHNS, CDR2 SASEGT, per germline. The germline V and J ends were trimmed by 2 bases and 6 bases, with 14 bases remaining between them. The CDR3 length is 15 residues. Sequencing was performed on blood, either unsorted or a sorted T cell fraction (not recorded which). V is TRBV6-1 and J is TRBJ1-5; D gene ambiguous. The TCR originated in a male donor with ankylosing spondylitis. This CDR3 reads CASSESAGFGQPQHF. The CDR3 DNA sequence: TGTGCCAGCAGTGAATCAGCTGGGTTCGGTCAGCCCCAGCATTTT.